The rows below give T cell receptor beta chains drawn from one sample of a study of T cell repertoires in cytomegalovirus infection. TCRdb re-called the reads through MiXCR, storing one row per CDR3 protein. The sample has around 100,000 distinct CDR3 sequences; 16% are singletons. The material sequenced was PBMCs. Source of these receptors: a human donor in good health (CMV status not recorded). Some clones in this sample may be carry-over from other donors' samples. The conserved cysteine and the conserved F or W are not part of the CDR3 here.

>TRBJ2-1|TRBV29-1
SVAGGVPFYNEQF
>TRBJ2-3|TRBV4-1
ASSHPGLAGGSDTDTQY
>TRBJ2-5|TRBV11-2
ASSAWTGQETQY
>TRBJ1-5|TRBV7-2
ASSLVAGSHQPQH
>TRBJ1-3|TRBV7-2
ASSLDGAAGGLNTIY
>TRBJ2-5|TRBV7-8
ASSGVGGVPETQY
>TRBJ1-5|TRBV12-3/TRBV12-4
ASSEGSGQPQH
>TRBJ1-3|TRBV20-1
SALLRGSKRGY
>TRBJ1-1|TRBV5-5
ASSFIVDTEAF
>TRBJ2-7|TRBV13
ASSRRQGLAGTEQY
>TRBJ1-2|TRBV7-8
ASSLGGVEANYGYT
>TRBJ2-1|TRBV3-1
ASSQALGLAGGRSSYNEQF
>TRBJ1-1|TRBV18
ASSREGQPMNTEAF
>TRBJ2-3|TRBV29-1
SVLLAGCLDTQY
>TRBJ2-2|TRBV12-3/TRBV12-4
AIDRGPNTGELF
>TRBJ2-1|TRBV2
ASSADRSSYNEQF